The clone carrying this TCR beta chain has only a few counts. The antigen is unknown. The source of the sample is a study of T cell responses to AZD1222 COVID-19 vaccine. TCRdb's copy holds only in-frame clones and misses some; the assay was immunoSEQ multiplex PCR. The repertoire holds 80,000 to 90,000 clones, about nine tenths seen once, with about 2% in the top ten. Per the germline V gene, CDR1 is KGHSH and CDR2 is LQKENI. The CDR3 sequence is 18 residues long. V gave up 1 base and J gave up 0 bases, with 18 bases separating them. Study results and limitations: Clonal diversity may have been underestimated, and the donors were mostly white British, with more females than males. Unmutated variant regions are reportedly the target of nearly half of TCRs that are spike-specific. The repertoires were collected only after the peak T cell response.

This chain joins TRBV18 and TRBJ1-1; possibly TRBD1 for D (5 bases). Sample: peripheral blood, taken on day 0 of AZD1222 vaccination. The sequence was obtained from an adult in good health. The CDR3 region is CASSPQITGLTLNTEAFF. Here the CDR3 DNA reads TGTGCCAGCTCACCACAGATTACAGGCCTTACTCTGAACACTGAAGCTTTCTTT.